The rows below give T cell receptor beta chains drawn from one sample of a study of regulatory T cells in long-lasting Graves disease. TCRdb re-called the multiplex PCR reads through MiXCR, storing one row per CDR3 protein. Of about 220,000 distinct CDR3 sequences in the sample, about 19% were seen once. The sample also formed part of further work on T cells in Graves' hyperthyroidism and ophthalmopathy.

The sample was peripheral blood mononuclear cells (PBMCs), taken at new diagnosis, from a patient treated with antithyroid drugs. The source of these receptors is a woman aged 25-40 years with Graves disease. Both conserved end residues are part of each CDR3. The D gene is left open where the match is weak. Clone size is shown for a subset of rows, as once, few, many or a class of expanded clone.

CASTSRGREAEAFF TGTGCCAGCACGAGCCGGGGCCGAGAGGCTGAAGCTTTCTTT - TRBV6-1 many TRBJ1-1
CASSSPGTGAGGYTF TGTGCCAGCAGTTCACCCGGGACAGGGGCTGGTGGCTACACCTTC TRBD1 TRBV27 - TRBJ1-2
CASSDGNSYEQYF TGTGCCAGTTCAGACGGAAACTCCTACGAGCAGTACTTC - TRBV19 many TRBJ2-7
CSARVGLLDIGETQYF TGCAGTGCTAGAGTAGGTTTACTGGACATCGGAGAGACCCAGTACTTC - TRBV20-1 - TRBJ2-5
CASILIGDPRTQYF TGTGCCAGCATCCTAATTGGGGACCCCAGGACCCAGTACTTC - TRBV6-1 many TRBJ2-5
CASRGTAEGTEAFF TGCGCCAGCAGGGGGACAGCCGAGGGCACTGAAGCTTTCTTT TRBD1 TRBV6-1 many TRBJ1-1
CASSHGPTRKGSEAFF TGCGCCAGCAGCCACGGGCCCACAAGGAAGGGGTCGGAAGCTTTCTTT - TRBV4-1 many TRBJ1-1
CASSPRAQRASYQPQHF TGTGCCAGCAGTCCGCGGGCCCAGAGGGCCTCGTATCAGCCCCAGCATTTT - TRBV12-3/TRBV12-4 many TRBJ1-5
CASSPPWGAEQYF TGTGCCAGCTCGCCTCCCTGGGGGGCCGAGCAGTACTTC - TRBV18 many TRBJ2-7
CAISESRGGSGEAFF TGTGCCATCAGTGAGTCGAGAGGGGGTAGCGGGGAAGCTTTCTTT - TRBV10-3 many TRBJ1-1
CSVEAGGGGYTF TGCAGCGTTGAGGCAGGGGGAGGTGGCTACACCTTC TRBD1 TRBV29-1 few TRBJ1-2
CAISATSGTDTQYF TGTGCCATCAGCGCCACTAGCGGCACAGATACGCAGTATTTT TRBD2 TRBV10-3 many TRBJ2-3
CASSPGLGLKQFF TGTGCCAGCAGTCCCGGACTGGGTTTGAAGCAGTTCTTC - TRBV6-1 many TRBJ2-1
CASSLPQGFGYTF TGTGCCAGCAGTTTGCCCCAGGGCTTTGGCTACACCTTC - TRBV12-3/TRBV12-4 many TRBJ1-2
CASSPLGPRAGELFF TGTGCCAGCAGTCCCCTTGGTCCTCGGGCCGGGGAGCTGTTTTTT - TRBV25-1 many TRBJ2-2
CASSLLAVGIEAFF TGTGCCAGCAGTTTACTGGCGGTGGGGATTGAAGCTTTCTTT - TRBV28 many TRBJ1-1
CASSQANYGYTF TGCGCCAGCAGCCAAGCCAACTATGGCTACACCTTC - TRBV4-1 many TRBJ1-2
CASCDRGDYGYTF TGTGCCAGCTGCGACAGGGGCGACTATGGCTACACCTTC TRBD1 TRBV3-1 many TRBJ1-2
CASSPGQGVNTGELFF TGCGCCAGCAGCCCAGGACAGGGCGTAAACACCGGGGAGCTGTTTTTT TRBD1 TRBV5-1 many TRBJ2-2
CATSEQGNEQFF TGTGCCACCAGTGAACAGGGCAATGAGCAGTTCTTC - TRBV24-1 few TRBJ2-1
CASSPTGGPVGQYF TGTGCCAGCAGCCCAACGGGAGGGCCGGTGGGTCAGTACTTC TRBD2 TRBV3-1 many TRBJ2-4
CASSDDRPSGANVLTF TGTGCCAGCAGTGACGACAGGCCCTCTGGGGCCAACGTCCTGACTTTC - TRBV2 - TRBJ2-6
CASSLSGISYNEQFF TGTGCCAGCAGTTTAAGCGGGATATCCTACAATGAGCAGTTCTTC TRBD2 TRBV28 many TRBJ2-1
CASNRLAGELFF TGTGCCAGCAATAGGTTGGCCGGGGAGCTGTTTTTT - TRBV9 many TRBJ2-2
CASSLAGVGENIQYF TGCGCCAGCAGCTTGGCGGGAGTTGGGGAAAACATTCAGTACTTC - TRBV5-1 many TRBJ2-4
CASSQGRANTEAFF TGTGCCAGCAGCCAAGGACGGGCGAACACTGAAGCTTTCTTT - TRBV7-6 many TRBJ1-1
CASSSSTGLNTEAFF TGTGCCAGCTCAAGTTCGACAGGGCTGAACACTGAAGCTTTCTTT TRBD1 TRBV12-3/TRBV12-4 - TRBJ1-1
CASSTLGYNQPQHF TGTGCCAGTAGTACTTTGGGTTACAATCAGCCCCAGCATTTT - TRBV19 - TRBJ1-5
CSASPTPGADTQYF TGCAGTGCTAGTCCGACACCCGGGGCAGATACGCAGTATTTT - TRBV20-1 many TRBJ2-3
CSAIDLLFEAFF TGCAGTGCCATCGACCTCCTCTTTGAAGCTTTCTTT - TRBV20-1 few TRBJ1-1
CASSPRRDTEAFF TGTGCCAGCAGCCCAAGGAGGGACACTGAAGCTTTCTTT - TRBV12-3/TRBV12-4 many TRBJ1-1
CASSKGLSNQPQHF TGTGCCAGCAGTAAGGGGTTAAGCAATCAGCCCCAGCATTTT - TRBV2 - TRBJ1-5
CASSKTSGVPGNEKLFF TGTGCCAGCAGCAAGACCTCCGGGGTACCGGGGAATGAAAAACTGTTTTTT - TRBV9 many TRBJ1-4
CASSLAGGPYEQYF TGTGCCAGCAGCTTAGCCGGGGGGCCATACGAGCAGTACTTC - TRBV7-2 many TRBJ2-7
CASSLSGTGYTDTQYF TGTGCCAGCAGCTTATCTGGGACAGGGTACACAGATACGCAGTATTTT TRBD1 TRBV12-3/TRBV12-4 many TRBJ2-3
CASSQVSEQRNQPQHF TGCGCCAGCAGCCAAGTTTCGGAACAGCGCAATCAGCCCCAGCATTTT - TRBV4-1 many TRBJ1-5
CAWSVKAEGRYGYTF TGTGCCTGGAGTGTAAAGGCGGAGGGGCGTTATGGCTACACCTTC - TRBV30 many TRBJ1-2
CSASRRGRTDTQYF TGCAGTGCTAGTCGTAGGGGGCGGACCGATACGCAGTATTTT TRBD1 TRBV20-1 many TRBJ2-3
CASSFAINYGYTF TGTGCCAGCAGCTTCGCAATTAACTATGGCTACACCTTC - TRBV7-8 many TRBJ1-2
CASTNNPQGGNEQFF TGTGCCAGCACCAACAACCCCCAGGGAGGCAATGAGCAGTTCTTC - TRBV12-3/TRBV12-4 few TRBJ2-1
CASSEYQGGNQPQHF TGTGCCAGCAGTGAGTACCAGGGAGGAAATCAGCCCCAGCATTTT - TRBV6-2/TRBV6-3 many TRBJ1-5
CASWSWGQGDTEAFF TGTGCCAGCTGGTCGTGGGGACAGGGTGACACTGAAGCTTTCTTT TRBD1 TRBV12-3/TRBV12-4 many TRBJ1-1